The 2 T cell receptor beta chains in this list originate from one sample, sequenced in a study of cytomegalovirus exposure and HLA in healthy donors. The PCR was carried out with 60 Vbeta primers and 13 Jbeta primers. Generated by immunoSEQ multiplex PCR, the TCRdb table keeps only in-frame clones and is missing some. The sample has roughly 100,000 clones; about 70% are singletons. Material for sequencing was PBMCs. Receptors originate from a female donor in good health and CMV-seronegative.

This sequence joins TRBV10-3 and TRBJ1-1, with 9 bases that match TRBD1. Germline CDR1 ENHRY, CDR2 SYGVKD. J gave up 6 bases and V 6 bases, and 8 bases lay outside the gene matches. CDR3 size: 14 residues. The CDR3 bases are TGTGCCATCAGCACAACGGGGACAGGGTCTGAAGCTTTCTTT. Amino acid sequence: CAISTTGTGSEAFF.

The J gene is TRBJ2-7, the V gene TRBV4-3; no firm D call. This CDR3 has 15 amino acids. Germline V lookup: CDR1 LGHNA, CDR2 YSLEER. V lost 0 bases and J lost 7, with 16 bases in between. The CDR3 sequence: CASSQELVSLREQYF. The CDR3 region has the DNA TGCGCCAGCAGCCAAGAACTTGTCTCCCTCAGGGAGCAGTACTTC.